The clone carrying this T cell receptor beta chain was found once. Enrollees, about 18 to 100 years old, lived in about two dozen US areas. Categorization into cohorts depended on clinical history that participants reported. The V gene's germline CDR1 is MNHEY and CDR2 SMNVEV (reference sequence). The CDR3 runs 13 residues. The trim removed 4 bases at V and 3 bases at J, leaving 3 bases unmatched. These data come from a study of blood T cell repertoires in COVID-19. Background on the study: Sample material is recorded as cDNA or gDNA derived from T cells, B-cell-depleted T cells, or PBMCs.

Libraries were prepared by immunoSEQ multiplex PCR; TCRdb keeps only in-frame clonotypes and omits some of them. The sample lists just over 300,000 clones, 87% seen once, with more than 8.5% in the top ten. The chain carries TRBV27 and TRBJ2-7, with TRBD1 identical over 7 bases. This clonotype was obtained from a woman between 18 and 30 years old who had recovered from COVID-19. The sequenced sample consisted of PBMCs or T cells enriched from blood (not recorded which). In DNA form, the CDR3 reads TGTGCCAGCAGTTACCGGGACAGCTACGAGCAGTACTTC. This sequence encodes CASSYRDSYEQYF.